Shown below are 20 T cell receptor beta chains from a single sample sequenced in a study of vaccination effects on CD4 cells after COVID-19. When around ten days of culture had elapsed, CD4+ T cells were isolated. Infection dated between March and December 2020, before the Alpha, Beta and Delta variants reached the United States. Of the BNT162b2 and mRNA-1273 vaccines, participants received two doses of one or the other. For these receptors, no antigen is known. Sequencing was performed with immunoSEQ multiplex PCR; in TCRdb, only in-frame clones are kept and a portion is missing. The sample lists tens of thousands of clones; less than 85% were seen once. This specimen consisted of CD4+ T cells from PBMCs cultured without peptide, obtained after COVID-19 vaccination. Receptors were obtained from a human donor who had a prior SARS-CoV-2 infection.

The table lists this clone with a few counts. The chain joins TRBV4-1 to TRBJ1-5, with D possibly being TRBD1 (5 bases). The germline CDR1 and CDR2 sequences are MGHRA and YSYEKL. Trimming pared 2 bases from V and 2 bases from J, leaving 13 bases between. The CDR3 contains 16 residues. CDR3 in amino acids: CASSQFQGQGNQPQHF. As DNA, the CDR3 is TGCGCCAGCAGCCAATTCCAGGGCCAAGGCAATCAGCCCCAGCATTTT.

The CDR3 loop reads CATSDPRTPAYEQYF. For the CDR3, the DNA is TGTGCCACCAGTGATCCGCGGACACCAGCCTACGAGCAGTACTTC. The chain uses TRBV24-1 and TRBJ2-7; weak D call: TRBD1 (5 bases). Germline CDR1 KGHDR, CDR2 SFDVKD. This CDR3 comprises 15 residues. The germline V and J ends were trimmed by 3 bases and 2 bases, with 13 bases remaining between them.

The chain joins TRBV5-6 to TRBJ2-5; maybe TRBD2 (7 bases). The V gene's germline CDR1 is SGHDT and CDR2 YYEEEE. The CDR3 has 14 residues. V lost 4 bases, J lost 5 bases, and 15 bases lay in between. In nucleotides, the CDR3 is TGTGCCAGCAGCCAAGGGGGGGGCGGGGAGACCCAGTACTTC. Translated, it gives CASSQGGGGETQYF.

The chain has TRBV28 and TRBJ1-4; possible D gene TRBD1, 6 bases. The CDR3 length is 14 residues. Germline V CDR1 and CDR2: MDHEN, SYDVKM. Trimming pared 2 bases from V and 3 bases from J, leaving 7 bases between. CDR3 coding DNA: TGTGCCAGCAGTTTAAGGGGGGCTAATGAAAAACTGTTTTTT. This encodes CASSLRGANEKLFF.

This clone has a single count. V gene TRBV7-2 combines with J gene TRBJ2-1, with D hard to call. Germline CDR1 is SGHTA and CDR2 is FQGNSA. The CDR3 is 13 amino acids. V was pared by 5 bases and J by 5 bases, with 10 bases between. The CDR3 sequence: CASSPGRHNEQFF. Written as DNA, the CDR3 is TGTGCCAGCAGCCCCGGGCGGCACAATGAGCAGTTCTTC. Variable domain in full (rest from reference TRBV7-2 and TRBJ2-1): GAGVSQSPSNKVTEKGKDVELRCDPISGHTALYWYRQSLGQGLEFLIYFQGNSAPDKSGLPSDRFSAERTGGSVSTLTIQRTQQEDSAVYLCASSPGRHNEQFFGPGTRLTVL.

The rearrangement uses TRBV29-1 and TRBJ2-1; D is possibly TRBD2 (7 bases). V was shortened by 8 bases and J by 3 bases, with 14 bases between the two germline ends. The CDR3 is made up of 13 amino acids. Germline CDR1 SQVTM, CDR2 ANQGSEA. The CDR3 DNA sequence: TGCAGCCTAAAGGGAGGGGGCTACAATGAGCAGTTCTTC. It translates to CSLKGGGYNEQFF.

CDR3 nucleotides: TGTGCCAGCAGCCGGGGACTAGCGGGGGGGCCATATGAGCAGTTCTTC. It codes for CASSRGLAGGPYEQFF. The rearrangement uses TRBV5-4 and TRBJ2-1; TRBD2 agrees at 16 bases. CDR3 length: 16 amino acids. Germline CDR1 and CDR2: SGHNT and YYREEE (reference sequence). The V segment lost 4 bases and the J segment 8 bases; nucleotides outside the gene matches: 6.

The chain has TRBV10-3 and TRBJ2-6; 9 bases match TRBD1. In germline, CDR1 is ENHRY, CDR2 SYGVKD. The CDR3 has 18 residues. V lost 1 base and J lost 2; bases outside the gene matches: 6. CDR3 bases: TGTGCCATCAGTGAGTTCCGGACAGGGGACGCTGGGGCCAACGTCCTGACTTTC. It specifies CAISEFRTGDAGANVLTF.

The chain carries TRBV6-5 and TRBJ1-1; unclear D gene. The CDR3 runs to 13 residues. Trimming stripped 7 bases from V and 3 bases from J, with 12 bases between. Germline V gene lookup returns CDR1 MNHEY and CDR2 SVGAGI. The CDR3 DNA sequence: TGTGCCAGCACGTACTCCGTAGACACTGAAGCTTTCTTT. Its protein is CASTYSVDTEAFF.

V gene TRBV5-6 combines with J gene TRBJ2-5, with 7 nucleotides matching TRBD2. CDR3 size: 17 residues. Trimming took 7 bases from V and 1 from J; bases not matched to a gene: 16. The germline CDR1 and CDR2 sequences are SGHDT and YYEEEE. CDR3: CASGNGLLANTQETQYF. CDR3 in DNA: TGTGCCAGCGGAAATGGGTTACTAGCGAACACCCAAGAGACCCAGTACTTC.

This chain joins TRBV11-3 and TRBJ2-1; 7 nucleotides agree with TRBD2. Germline-derived CDR1 and CDR2 are SGHNT and YENEEA. V dropped 5 bases and J dropped 8; count of bases not matched to a gene: 6. The CDR3 contains 13 residues. Written as DNA, the CDR3 is TGTGCCAGCAGCATGACTAGCACCGATGAGCAGTTCTTC. Protein sequence: CASSMTSTDEQFF.

This clone showed up just a few times. This chain connects TRBV1 to TRBJ2-3; the D call TRBD2 from the table was never checked on the DNA. TRBV1 is shown as a pseudogene. CDR3 length: 16 residues. CDR3 nucleotides: TGCACCAGCAGCCCCCGACTCGCACTACTAACAGATACGCAGTATTTT. Its translation: CTSSPRLALLTDTQYF.

The chain links TRBV5-3 to TRBJ1-2; a possible D gene is TRBD1 (5 bases). TRBV5-3 is given ORF status, its function remaining uncertain. This CDR3 has 13 residues. V lost 1 base and J lost 7, with 11 bases in between. Here the CDR3 DNA reads TGTGCCAGAAGCTTGACCGGGGGTTGTGGCTACACCTTC. Translating it yields CARSLTGGCGYTF.

In DNA form, the CDR3 reads TGTGCCAGCAGCCAACGTAGGAGCACTGAAGCTTTCTTT. Residues: CASSQRRSTEAFF. J is TRBJ1-1 and V is TRBV11-2, with D unresolved. From germline, CDR1 is SGHAT and CDR2 FQNNGV. This CDR3 comprises 13 residues. Between the trimmed V and J ends, which lost 5 bases and 4 bases, there was a span of 11 bases.

The chain couples TRBV2 to TRBJ1-5; maybe TRBD1 (6 bases). Per the germline V gene, CDR1 is SNHLY and CDR2 is FYNNEI. The CDR3 contains 14 residues. V lost 7 bases to trimming and J lost 4 bases, with 14 bases between them. CDR3 coding DNA: TGTGCCAGCACCGGACAGCCCTTTAATCAGCCCCAGCATTTT. It yields the protein CASTGQPFNQPQHF.

This chain connects TRBV9 to TRBJ2-5; 9 nucleotides match TRBD1. CDR1 and CDR2 (germline): SGDLS, YYNGEE. V lost 5 bases to trimming and J lost 4 bases; unmatched junction nucleotides: 9. CDR3 length equals 15 residues. The CDR3 DNA reads as TGTGCCAGCAGAGCCGGGACAGGGTACGGAGAGACCCAGTACTTC. This codes for CASRAGTGYGETQYF.

The chain joins TRBV9 to TRBJ2-5, with D uncertain. V lost 0 bases and J lost 2, with 5 bases in between. The germline gives CDR1 SGDLS, CDR2 YYNGEE. There are 13 residues in the CDR3. The CDR3 sequence is CASSVGQQETQYF. The CDR3, as DNA: TGTGCCAGCAGCGTAGGGCAGCAAGAGACCCAGTACTTC.

The genes are TRBV18 and TRBJ1-4; maybe TRBD1 (5 bases). The germline V gene encodes CDR1 KGHSH and CDR2 LQKENI. V dropped 3 bases and J dropped 10 bases, with 24 bases sitting between them. The CDR3 consists of 17 residues. The chain's CDR3 is CASSPNVHAGREGKLFF. DNA for the CDR3: TGTGCCAGCTCACCTAATGTTCACGCAGGGCGCGAAGGAAAACTGTTTTTT.

The genes are TRBV19 and TRBJ1-1, with 9 nucleotides matching TRBD1. Germline CDR1 and CDR2: LNHDA and SQIVND (reference sequence). The CDR3 sequence is 13 residues long. V lost 5 bases to trimming and J lost 10 bases; unmatched junction nucleotides: 8. In DNA, the CDR3 is TGTGCCAGTAGTTTAACACAGGGGGCAGGAGCTTTCTTT. Translation gives CASSLTQGAGAFF. Full variable domain (remainder filled in from reference TRBV19 and TRBJ1-1): DGGITQSPKYLFRKEGQNVTLSCEQNLNHDAMYWYRQDPGQGLRLIYYSQIVNDFQKGDIAEGYSVSREKKESFPLTVTSAQKNPTAFYLCASSLTQGAGAFFGQGTRLTVV.

This clone came up a few times. V and J are TRBV2 and TRBJ2-3; 11 nucleotides line up with TRBD2. Germline loops: CDR1 SNHLY, CDR2 FYNNEI. This CDR3 comprises 16 residues. The trim removed 7 bases at V and 5 bases at J, leaving 11 bases unmatched. The DNA of the CDR3 is TGTGCCAGCATCCGAACACTAGCGGGAGCCCAAGATACGCAGTATTTT. Translation: CASIRTLAGAQDTQYF.